Presented here are 11 T cell receptor beta chains from one specimen sequenced in a study of monozygotic twins with inflammatory bowel disease (dated by TCRdb to the late 2010s). The protocol used for the library was 5' RACE. TCRdb shows the sequencer as Illumina HiSeq 2500. TCRdb reprocessed the public reads and reports one entry per CDR3 protein sequence, without DNA. This sample's clone table shows tens of thousands of distinct CDR3 sequences. Just under 7.5% of the sample is taken by the ten largest. Sequencing was performed on blood. These receptors were collected from a human donor with ulcerative colitis or Crohn's disease, or a healthy co-twin of an affected twin (not recorded which).

V is TRBV7-2 and J is TRBJ2-7; TCRdb's D call of TRBD2 is untestable without DNA. CDR3 size: 13 residues. Germline V gene data show CDR1 as SGHTA and CDR2 as FQGNSA. The CDR3 loop is CASSFGGVRERYF.

CDR3 in amino acids: CAATSGSYEQYF. The rearrangement joins TRBV6-5 to TRBJ2-7; TCRdb's D call of TRBD2 is untestable without DNA. The CDR3 runs 12 residues. Per the germline V gene, CDR1 is MNHEY and CDR2 is SVGAGI.

The CDR3 sequence is CSATRWGVTDTQYF. The chain joins TRBV20-1 to TRBJ2-3; without DNA, the TCRdb call of TRBD1 cannot be checked. This CDR3 has 14 amino acids. From germline, CDR1 is DFQATT and CDR2 SNEGSKA (reference sequence).

The chain uses TRBV12-3 or TRBV12-4 and TRBJ1-1; the D call of TRBD1 rests on TCRdb alone, since no DNA is present to check it. The length of the CDR3 is 16 residues. The CDR3 protein is CASSSRVGAMNTEAFF.

The chain couples TRBV5-6 to TRBJ2-7; TCRdb lists TRBD1, though no DNA is available to test this call. The CDR3 spans 14 residues. Germline CDR1 SGHDT, CDR2 YYEEEE. CDR3: CASSRDRGGYEQYF.

The gene calls are TRBV7-2 and TRBJ2-2; checking the TCRdb D call of TRBD1 is not possible without DNA. Per the germline V gene, CDR1 is SGHTA and CDR2 is FQGNSA. This CDR3 region has 16 residues. The CDR3 region is CASSLVTGANTGELFF.

This rearrangement joins TRBV18 to TRBJ2-1; TCRdb lists TRBD2, though no DNA is available to test this call. CDR1 and CDR2 from the germline V gene are KGHSH and LQKENI. CDR3 length equals 16 residues. The CDR3 sequence is CASSPPGLAGVSEQFF.

The V gene is TRBV5-1, the J gene TRBJ2-1. This CDR3 has 13 amino acids. CDR1 and CDR2 (germline): SGHRS, YFSETQ. The CDR3 loop is CASRAVSVIEQFF.

This chain connects TRBV6-5 to TRBJ1-5; TCRdb designates TRBD1, a call that cannot be tested without DNA. The CDR3 consists of 14 residues. Germline CDR1 is MNHEY and CDR2 is SVGAGI. This chain's CDR3 is CASSTQGAGQPQHF.

The rearrangement uses TRBV5-4 and TRBJ2-3; with no DNA, the TCRdb D assignment of TRBD2 cannot be verified. The germline gives CDR1 SGHNT, CDR2 YYREEE (reference sequence). This CDR3 has 20 amino acids. CDR3 region: CASSLDVMTLLADPTDTQYF.

The V and J genes are TRBV11-2 and TRBJ1-3; TCRdb's assignment of TRBD1 cannot be checked, as there is no DNA. This CDR3 is built from 18 residues. The V gene's germline CDR1 is SGHAT and CDR2 FQNNGV. Here the CDR3 reads CASSTRGGTGTSGNTIYF. Together with reference TRBV11-2 and TRBJ1-3, the CDR3 gives the full variable domain: EAGVAQSPRYKIIEKRQSVAFWCNPISGHATLYWYQQILGQGPKLLIQFQNNGVVDDSQLPKDRFSAERLKGVDSTLKIQPAKLEDSAVYLCASSTRGGTGTSGNTIYFGEGSWLTVV.